This T cell receptor (beta chain) was obtained from a study of identical twins. There are 12 residues in the CDR3. The V gene's germline CDR1 is SEHNR and CDR2 FQNEAQ (reference sequence). Deletions cut 4 bases from V and 7 bases from J, with 8 bases between. The donors were all healthy and Caucasian. Via MiXCR, TCRdb re-called the 5' RACE reads, giving one row per CDR3 protein. The sample contains more than 350,000 distinct CDR3 sequences, about 10% of which appear only once. The sequenced material came from naive T cells sorted from blood. The rearrangement joins TRBV7-9 to TRBJ2-1, with a weak D call TRBD2 (6 bases). The origin of this receptor is a woman aged 45 to 65 in good health. CDR3 nucleotides: TGTGCCAGCAGCTCCCGGGAGAATGAGCAGTTCTTC. This encodes CASSSRENEQFF. Drawing the rest from reference TRBV7-9 and TRBJ2-1, the complete variable domain is DTGVSQNPRHKITKRGQNVTFRCDPISEHNRLYWYRQTLGQGPEFLTYFQNEAQLEKSRLLSDRFSAERPKGSFSTLEIQRTEQGDSAMYLCASSSRENEQFFGPGTRLTVL.